Sequencing of this T cell receptor beta chain was carried out in a study of cytomegalovirus exposure and HLA in healthy donors. General study points: The authors enumerated over 150 TCR beta chains as linked to cytomegalovirus. A missense variant in DCLRE1C was later tied to TCR beta V- and J-gene trimming. Accurate predictions that matched the HLA-A and HLA-B alleles of most subjects were reportedly made from TCR beta sequences. An observed cluster of highly shared sequence variants was recorded as a likely sequencing artifact.

Note on this clone: Its specificity is unknown.

The PCR employed 60 Vbeta primers together with 13 Jbeta primers. TCRdb keeps only in-frame clones here, not all; method: immunoSEQ multiplex PCR. The sample holds roughly 120,000 clones, 84% seen once. The germline V gene has CDR1 SEHNR and CDR2 FQNEAQ (reference sequence). V gave up 4 bases and J gave up 7 bases; unmatched junction bases: 4. The CDR3 extends over 15 amino acids. The V and J genes are TRBV7-9 and TRBJ2-1; 13 nucleotides line up with TRBD2. This clonotype was sampled from a young woman in good health and CMV-seropositive. Sequencing used PBMCs. CDR3 nucleotides: TGTGCCAGCAGCTCACTAGCGGGGGGGCCAAATGAGCAGTTCTTC. Its protein is CASSSLAGGPNEQFF.